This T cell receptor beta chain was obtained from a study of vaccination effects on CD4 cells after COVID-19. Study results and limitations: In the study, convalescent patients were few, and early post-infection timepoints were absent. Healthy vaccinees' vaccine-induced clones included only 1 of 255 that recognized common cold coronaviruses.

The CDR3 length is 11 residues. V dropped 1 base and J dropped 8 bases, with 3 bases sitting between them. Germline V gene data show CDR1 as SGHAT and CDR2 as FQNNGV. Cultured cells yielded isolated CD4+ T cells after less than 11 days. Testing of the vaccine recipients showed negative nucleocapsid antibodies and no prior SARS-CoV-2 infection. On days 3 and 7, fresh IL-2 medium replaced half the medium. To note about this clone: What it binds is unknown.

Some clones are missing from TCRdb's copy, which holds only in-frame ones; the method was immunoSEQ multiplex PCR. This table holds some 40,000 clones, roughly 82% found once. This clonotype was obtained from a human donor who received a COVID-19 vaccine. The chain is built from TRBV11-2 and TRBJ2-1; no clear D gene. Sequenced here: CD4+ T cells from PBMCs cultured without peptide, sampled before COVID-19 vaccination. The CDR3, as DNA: TGTGCCAGCAGCTTAGCCTATGAGCAGTTCTTC. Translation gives CASSLAYEQFF.